These 6 T cell receptor beta chains came from one sample sequenced in a study of blood T cell repertoires in COVID-19 (dated by TCRdb to the early 2020s). Receptor libraries were prepared by the immunoSEQ multiplex PCR assay. What TCRdb holds here is the immuneACCESS table cut down to in-frame rearrangements. Part of the clones is not present; checked against another copy, under half of the missing clones reflect an unresolved V gene, and the others are unexplained. The sample data list 250,000 to 350,000 clones, and roughly 90% of these were observed just once. Clones ranked in the top ten supply less than 15% of the sample. Sequenced input: peripheral blood. These receptors came from a woman in her 70s with COVID-19, enrolled during active disease.

This clone was detected once. The chain has TRBV6-1 and TRBJ1-5, with TRBD1 as a possible D gene (5 bases). With 0 bases removed from V and 2 bases from J, the gap between germline ends came to 11 bases. The CDR3 contains 16 residues. Germline V CDR1 and CDR2: MNHNS, SASEGT. CDR3 amino acids: CASSEARGRGNQPQHF. The DNA of the CDR3 is TGTGCCAGCAGTGAAGCACGGGGGAGAGGCAATCAGCCCCAGCATTTT.

V usage is TRBV21-1 and J usage is TRBJ1-2. TRBV21-1 is marked as a pseudogene. This CDR3 has 13 residues. The CDR3 DNA reads TGTGCCAGCTTGCGGGTTTCGACCTATGGCTACACCTTC. This codes for CASLRVSTYGYTF.

The chain has TRBV7-9 and TRBJ2-7; 11 bases line up with TRBD1. Germline V gene data show CDR1 as SEHNR and CDR2 as FQNEAQ (reference sequence). The CDR3 runs 15 residues. V shed 3 bases, J shed 7 bases, and the junction held 8 bases outside the gene matches. The CDR3 protein is CASSFPGQGDPEQYF. In DNA, the CDR3 is TGTGCCAGCAGCTTCCCGGGACAGGGGGACCCTGAGCAGTACTTC. The full variable domain, in which reference TRBV7-9 and TRBJ2-7 provide the parts outside the CDR3, is DTGVSQNPRHKITKRGQNVTFRCDPISEHNRLYWYRQTLGQGPEFLTYFQNEAQLEKSRLLSDRFSAERPKGSFSTLEIQRTEQGDSAMYLCASSFPGQGDPEQYFGPGTRLTVT.

The DNA of the CDR3 is TGCAGCGTTTATTTCACAGGGGTTCTTAGTGGCTACACCTTC. Translating it yields CSVYFTGVLSGYTF. The chain has TRBV29-1 and TRBJ1-2; 7 nucleotides align to TRBD1. The germline V gene encodes CDR1 SQVTM and CDR2 ANQGSEA. CDR3 length: 14 amino acids. The J segment lost 7 bases and the V segment lost 5 bases, leaving 13 bases of the junction unmatched.

The sample holds one count of this clone. The genes are TRBV6-5 and TRBJ2-7; 8 bases are shared with TRBD1. CDR3 length equals 14 residues. Losses at the gene ends were 5 bases for V and 3 bases for J; bases not matched to a gene: 6. Looked up from germline, CDR1 is MNHEY and CDR2 is SVGAGI. CDR3 region: CASSPRQGIYEQYF. CDR3 bases: TGTGCCAGCAGTCCACGACAGGGGATCTACGAGCAGTACTTC.

The count of this clone is one. Other DNA sequences in this specimen translate into the identical CDR3. The V gene is TRBV5-1, the J gene TRBJ1-2; no reliable D call. The CDR3 spans 12 residues. Trimming removed 0 bases at V and 8 bases at J, with 8 bases between. Germline V gene lookup returns CDR1 SGHRS and CDR2 YFSETQ. CDR3 nucleotides: TGCGCCAGCAGCTTGGGGCTTGAAGGCTACACCTTC. The encoded protein is CASSLGLEGYTF. Looking up the rest from reference TRBV5-1 and TRBJ1-2 gives the full variable domain: KAGVTQTPRYLIKTRGQQVTLSCSPISGHRSVSWYQQTPGQGLQFLFEYFSETQRNKGNFPGRFSGRQFSNSRSEMNVSTLELGDSALYLCASSLGLEGYTFGSGTRLTVV.